This is a list of T cell receptor beta chains from one sample in a study of T cells after somatic rescue of genetic block. Sequencing was performed with immunoSEQ multiplex PCR; in TCRdb, only in-frame clones are kept and a portion is missing. The sample contains 110,000 or so clones, under 95% of which appear only once. Sequenced material: peripheral blood mononuclear cells (PBMCs). The receptors stem from a woman between 18 and 29 years old. CDR3s include the opening cysteine and the closing phenylalanine or tryptophan. The D gene is left open where the match is weak. Rows may omit the clone size; those that give it use once, few, many or a size class.

abundance	v_gene	d_gene	j_gene	CDR3aa	CDR3nt
-	TRBV7-2	TRBD1	TRBJ2-1	CASSQGQGTLNEQFF	TGTGCCAGCAGCCAAGGACAGGGTACTCTGAATGAGCAGTTCTTC
-	TRBV5-1	TRBD1	TRBJ2-3	CASSGRTGLSTDTQYF	TGCGCCAGCAGCGGAAGGACAGGACTTAGCACAGATACGCAGTATTTT
-	TRBV7-2	-	TRBJ2-7	CASSLARDEQYF	TGTGCCAGCAGCTTAGCCAGGGACGAGCAGTACTTC
-	TRBV5-4	-	TRBJ2-1	CASSLDSLEFGEQFF	TGTGCCAGCAGCTTGGATAGCCTGGAGTTCGGTGAGCAGTTCTTC
-	TRBV10-3	-	TRBJ2-2	CAITGVNTGELFF	TGTGCCATCACCGGGGTGAACACCGGGGAGCTGTTTTTT
-	TRBV7-3	-	TRBJ1-2	CASSLSPGNEGSGYTF	TGTGCCAGCAGCTTATCGCCGGGAAACGAAGGGTCTGGCTACACCTTC
-	TRBV30	TRBD1	TRBJ1-2	CAWSVLTQGVGYTF	TGTGCCTGGAGTGTACTCACCCAGGGGGTAGGCTACACCTTC
-	TRBV6-1	TRBD1	TRBJ1-3	CASSESRGTGDTIYF	TGTGCCAGCAGTGAAAGTAGGGGGACAGGGGACACCATATATTTT
-	TRBV6-1	TRBD1	TRBJ1-4	CASSRQGASVEKLFF	TGTGCCAGCAGCCGACAGGGGGCTAGCGTGGAAAAACTGTTTTTT
-	TRBV28	-	TRBJ1-1	CASSLAGAGTEAFF	TGTGCCAGCAGTTTGGCAGGGGCGGGCACTGAAGCTTTCTTT
-	TRBV5-5	-	TRBJ2-7	CASSFGGGGYEQYF	TGTGCCAGCAGCTTCGGCGGTGGGGGGTACGAGCAGTACTTC
once	TRBV9	-	TRBJ2-1	CASSVEGRNLNEQFF	TGTGCCAGCAGCGTAGAAGGACGGAACCTCAATGAGCAGTTCTTC
-	TRBV7-2	-	TRBJ2-7	CASSLGWPSQGYEQYF	TGTGCCAGCAGCTTAGGATGGCCGTCACAGGGCTACGAGCAGTACTTC
-	TRBV2	-	TRBJ2-7	CASSERLLYEQYF	TGTGCCAGCAGTGAAAGACTCCTCTACGAGCAGTACTTC
-	TRBV28	TRBD1	TRBJ2-6	CASSFRGRSSGANVLTF	TGTGCCAGCAGTTTTAGGGGGCGAAGCTCTGGGGCCAACGTCCTGACTTTC
-	TRBV23-1	-	TRBJ1-1	CASSQAEAFF	TGCGCCAGCAGTCAGGCTGAAGCTTTCTTT
-	TRBV5-6	-	TRBJ1-2	CASSLAKSGLYYGYTF	TGTGCCAGCAGCTTGGCCAAGAGTGGGTTGTACTATGGCTACACCTTC